This TCR beta chain appears in the sequencing data of a study of cytomegalovirus exposure and HLA in healthy donors. General observations from the study: Further analysis, carried out later, found HLA-associated TCR beta chains more clonally expanded than equally common other chains.

Turning to this clone: Its cognate antigen is unknown.

The CDR3 extends over 15 amino acids. Germline V CDR1 and CDR2: SGHKS, YYEKEE (reference sequence). With V trimmed by 0 bases and J by 8 bases, 7 bases remained unmatched. Primers: 60 Vbeta forward and 13 Jbeta reverse. The assay was immunoSEQ multiplex PCR, and TCRdb's table has in-frame clones only and misses some. The table has about 200,000 clones, about 72% seen once. Sequenced sample: PBMCs. The receptor was isolated from a male donor in good health and CMV-seronegative. The rearrangement uses TRBV5-5 and TRBJ2-1, with 8 bases aligning to TRBD2. CDR3 region: CASSLEWLAGDEQFF. The CDR3, as DNA: TGTGCCAGCAGCTTGGAGTGGCTAGCGGGCGATGAGCAGTTCTTC.